A selection of T cell receptor beta chains follows, all from one sample in a study of T-cell reconstitution after alpha-beta-depleted transplantation in children. One entry per CDR3 protein, called by TCRdb with MiXCR from the PCR reads. Of about 200,000 distinct CDR3 sequences listed, about 7% were seen once; the top ten hold just over 5.5%. This sample comprised PBMCs, obtained before TCRalphabeta/CD19-depleted stem cell transplant. The receptors here all came from a boy aged 2 to 10 with acute lymphoblastic leukemia, due to receive a stem cell transplant. CDR3s include the opening cysteine and the closing phenylalanine or tryptophan. D genes are given only for firm matches. Not every row has a clone size; where given, it reads once, few, many or a size class.

>TRBJ2-3|TRBV7-9|NA|many
CASRVSVTDTQYF
TGTGCCAGCAGAGTTAGCGTCACAGATACGCAGTATTTT
>TRBJ2-7|TRBV2|NA|many
CASSDSGLGEQYF
TGTGCCAGCAGTGACTCAGGGTTAGGCGAGCAGTACTTC
>TRBJ1-1|TRBV7-2|NA|many
CASSLGRKNTEAFF
TGTGCCAGCAGCTTGGGACGGAAGAACACTGAAGCTTTCTTT
>TRBJ1-1|TRBV5-6|NA|many
CASSKPAGTEAFF
TGTGCCAGCAGCAAGCCGGCAGGGACTGAAGCTTTCTTT
>TRBJ1-1|TRBV28|NA|many
CASSYSRRLMNTEAFF
TGTGCCAGCAGTTACTCCAGGCGCCTCATGAACACTGAAGCTTTCTTT
>TRBJ1-1|TRBV9|NA|many
CASSVDANTEAFF
TGTGCCAGCAGCGTAGACGCGAACACTGAAGCTTTCTTT
>TRBJ2-7|TRBV28|NA|few
CASSFAGKLYEQYF
TGTGCCAGCAGTTTTGCAGGGAAGCTATACGAGCAGTACTTC
>TRBJ1-2|TRBV7-9|TRBD1|few
CASSLRDREGGYTF
TGTGCCAGCAGCTTGAGGGACAGGGAGGGTGGCTACACCTTC
>TRBJ2-7|TRBV7-2|TRBD1|few
CASSPPGQGVYEQYF
TGTGCCAGCAGCCCACCGGGACAGGGGGTGTACGAGCAGTACTTC
>TRBJ2-3|TRBV20-1|NA|many
CSTLVGGTSTDTQYF
TGCAGTACGCTAGTCGGTGGGACTAGCACAGATACGCAGTATTTT
>TRBJ2-7|TRBV28|TRBD1|many
CASSVGTVSLHEQYF
TGTGCCAGCAGCGTCGGGACAGTGAGCCTTCACGAGCAGTACTTC
>TRBJ1-2|TRBV5-1|NA|many
CASSLNFPSGGIGYTF
TGCGCCAGCAGCTTGAATTTCCCCTCGGGGGGCATTGGCTACACCTTC
>TRBJ1-5|TRBV6-2/TRBV6-3|NA|many
CATQRDSNQPQHF
TGTGCCACCCAGCGGGATAGCAATCAGCCCCAGCATTTT
>TRBJ2-1|TRBV6-1|TRBD2|many
CASTRGGGSYNEQFF
TGTGCCAGCACCCGGGGCGGGGGGTCCTACAATGAGCAGTTCTTC
>TRBJ2-1|TRBV20-1|NA|many
CSAQELRNNEQFF
TGCAGTGCCCAGGAGTTGCGGAACAATGAGCAGTTCTTC
>TRBJ2-7|TRBV5-6|TRBD2|NA
CASSLGLAGAYEQYF
TGTGCCAGCAGCTTGGGGCTAGCGGGAGCCTACGAGCAGTACTTC
>TRBJ1-1|TRBV5-5|NA|few
CASSLLTGLRGTEAFF
TGTGCCAGCAGCTTGCTTACGGGACTCCGAGGCACTGAAGCTTTCTTT
>TRBJ2-1|TRBV7-2|NA|many
CASIRTAFSYNEQFF
TGTGCCAGCATTCGGACAGCCTTCTCCTACAATGAGCAGTTCTTC
>TRBJ2-1|TRBV12-3/TRBV12-4|NA|many
CASSPHGMRNEQFF
TGTGCCAGCAGCCCCCACGGGATGAGGAATGAGCAGTTCTTC
>TRBJ2-3|TRBV11-2|NA|many
CASSLDLPSTDTQYF
TGTGCCAGCAGCTTAGACTTACCTAGCACAGATACGCAGTATTTT
>TRBJ1-2|TRBV7-9|NA|many
CASSLLAGVYGYTF
TGTGCCAGCAGCTTATTGGCAGGGGTCTATGGCTACACCTTC
>TRBJ2-1|TRBV29-1|NA|many
CSVDAGAYNEQFF
TGCAGCGTTGATGCGGGCGCCTACAATGAGCAGTTCTTC
>TRBJ2-5|TRBV5-1|TRBD2|many
CASSLAGLAGGIQETQYF
TGCGCCAGCAGCCTGGCGGGACTAGCGGGGGGCATACAAGAGACCCAGTACTTC
>TRBJ1-4|TRBV30|NA|NA
CAWSVLSSGGKLFF
TGTGCCTGGAGTGTACTCTCATCAGGAGGAAAACTGTTTTTT
>TRBJ2-7|TRBV27|NA|many
CASMEPDSRREQYF
TGTGCCAGCATGGAGCCGGATTCCAGGAGGGAGCAGTACTTC
>TRBJ1-5|TRBV28|NA|NA
CASMGGYNQPQHF
TGTGCCAGCATGGGGGGGTACAATCAGCCCCAGCATTTT
>TRBJ2-2|TRBV4-1|TRBD1|few
CASSQERTGWAGELFF
TGCGCCAGCAGCCAAGAAAGGACAGGGTGGGCCGGGGAGCTGTTTTTT
>TRBJ1-4|TRBV20-1|NA|few
CCAREKGGFATNEKLFF
TGCTGTGCTAGAGAGAAGGGCGGTTTTGCAACTAATGAAAAACTGTTTTTT
>TRBJ2-6|TRBV29-1|NA|many
CSVYTGTGANVLTF
TGCAGCGTATACACAGGAACCGGGGCCAACGTCCTGACTTTC
>TRBJ1-2|TRBV20-1|NA|many
CSARDQGPEGYTF
TGCAGTGCTAGAGATCAGGGGCCGGAGGGCTACACCTTC
>TRBJ2-1|TRBV12-3/TRBV12-4|TRBD1|many
CASSYGQGKVTEQFF
TGTGCCAGCAGTTACGGACAGGGTAAGGTCACTGAGCAGTTCTTC
>TRBJ2-7|TRBV27|TRBD1|many
CASSSRDRSEQYF
TGTGCCAGCAGTTCCCGGGACAGAAGCGAGCAGTACTTC
>TRBJ1-1|TRBV29-1|NA|NA
CSVTRLGGIEAFF
TGCAGCGTCACCCGATTGGGAGGGATTGAAGCTTTCTTT
>TRBJ2-7|TRBV4-3|TRBD2|few
CASSQDRIGSGSYEQYF
TGCGCCAGCAGCCAAGATCGGATCGGCAGCGGGAGCTACGAGCAGTACTTC
>TRBJ2-2|TRBV7-2|NA|many
CASSLAPELFF
TGTGCCAGCAGCTTAGCCCCGGAGCTGTTTTTT
>TRBJ1-1|TRBV7-9|NA|NA
CASSPQGTEAFF
TGTGCCAGCAGCCCCCAGGGGACTGAAGCTTTCTTT
>TRBJ1-3|TRBV4-1|NA|few
CASSQDPGAVGNTIYF
TGCGCCAGCAGCCAAGATCCGGGGGCGGTTGGAAACACCATATATTTT
>TRBJ2-1|TRBV20-1|NA|many
CSARDGVGRAKDNEQFF
TGCAGTGCTAGAGATGGGGTCGGGCGGGCTAAAGACAATGAGCAGTTCTTC
>TRBJ2-3|TRBV3-1|NA|many
CASSQLHSSTDTQYF
TGTGCCAGCAGCCAATTACACAGCAGCACAGATACGCAGTATTTT
>TRBJ1-2|TRBV30|NA|few
CAWSARVRTGYTF
TGTGCCTGGAGTGCCAGGGTAAGGACTGGCTACACCTTC
>TRBJ2-1|TRBV14|NA|many
CASSPTLINEQFF
TGTGCCAGCAGCCCAACTCTGATCAATGAGCAGTTCTTC
>TRBJ1-1|TRBV20-1|TRBD1|NA
CSAGGQLNTEAFF
TGCAGTGCTGGGGGACAGCTGAACACTGAAGCTTTCTTT